The present T cell receptor beta chain was sequenced within a study of shared clonotypes between healthy human individuals. About the research overall: Aged between 18 and 49, the donors were a couple of women and three men.

Concerning this clone itself: Its antigen is currently unknown. Other DNA variants within this sample encode the same CDR3.

Germline lookup yields CDR1 LNHDA and CDR2 SQIVND (reference sequence). The CDR3 covers 12 residues. V lost 5 bases to trimming and J lost 3 bases; unmatched junction nucleotides: 1. Assay: immunoSEQ multiplex PCR; the TCRdb copy retains only in-frame clones and omits some. The table shows about 120,000 clones, with about 67% occurring only once. Whole-study results and caveats: Tissues were not sampled, only blood, and their repertoires likely differ. Larger richness was generally estimated for naive than memory subsets. Clonotype sharing among donors likely depends on sequencing depth.

This sequence joins TRBV19 and TRBJ2-7, with 7 positions matching TRBD1. This receptor was obtained from a woman aged 25 to 39 in good health. Sequencing was carried out using memory CD8+ T cells sorted from blood. Subset: CD45RO+ cells pooled with CCR7-negative TemRA cells. The CDR3 DNA is TGTGCCAGTAGTGGGGACAGCTACGAGCAGTACTTC. Translation: CASSGDSYEQYF.